This entry describes one T cell receptor beta chain. Its antigen remains unidentified. This specimen comes from a study of cytomegalovirus exposure and HLA in healthy donors. Donors were ostensibly healthy at sampling, although undocumented immune exposures were probable. Points from the study as a whole: According to the study, around 150 TCR beta chains were cytomegalovirus-associated.

This CDR3 is built from 15 residues. V was cut by 5 bases and J by 2 bases, with 14 bases left in between. Germline-derived CDR1 and CDR2 are MNHNY and SVGAGI (reference sequence). 13 Jbeta primers and 60 Vbeta primers were used for the PCR. This table comes from immunoSEQ multiplex PCR, and its TCRdb copy is limited to in-frame clones, with some not included. The data show 120,000 to 150,000 clones, around 79% seen once. The rearrangement uses TRBV6-6 and TRBJ2-3; maybe TRBD2 (6 bases). The sequenced sample was PBMCs. The receptor's source is a man aged 40-49 years in good health and CMV-seropositive. The CDR3 coding sequence is TGTGCCAGCAGTCCACATAGCGGTCCCACAGATACGCAGTATTTT. This translates into CASSPHSGPTDTQYF.